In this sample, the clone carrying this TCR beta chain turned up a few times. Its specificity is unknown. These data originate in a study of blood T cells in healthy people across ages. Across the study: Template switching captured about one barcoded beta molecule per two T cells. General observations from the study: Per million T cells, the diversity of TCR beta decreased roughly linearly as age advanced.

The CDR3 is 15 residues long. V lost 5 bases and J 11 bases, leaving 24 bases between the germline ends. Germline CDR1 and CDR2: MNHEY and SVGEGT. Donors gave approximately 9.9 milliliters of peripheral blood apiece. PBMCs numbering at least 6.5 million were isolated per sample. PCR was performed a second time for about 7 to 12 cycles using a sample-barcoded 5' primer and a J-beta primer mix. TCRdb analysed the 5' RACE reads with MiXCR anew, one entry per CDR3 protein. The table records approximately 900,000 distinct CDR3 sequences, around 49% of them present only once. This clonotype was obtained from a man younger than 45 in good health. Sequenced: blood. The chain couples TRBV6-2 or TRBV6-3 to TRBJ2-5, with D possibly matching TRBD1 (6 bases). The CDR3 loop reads CASSTPQGGYNEQYF. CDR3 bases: TGTGCCAGCAGTACCCCACAGGGTGGGTACAATGAGCAGTACTTC.